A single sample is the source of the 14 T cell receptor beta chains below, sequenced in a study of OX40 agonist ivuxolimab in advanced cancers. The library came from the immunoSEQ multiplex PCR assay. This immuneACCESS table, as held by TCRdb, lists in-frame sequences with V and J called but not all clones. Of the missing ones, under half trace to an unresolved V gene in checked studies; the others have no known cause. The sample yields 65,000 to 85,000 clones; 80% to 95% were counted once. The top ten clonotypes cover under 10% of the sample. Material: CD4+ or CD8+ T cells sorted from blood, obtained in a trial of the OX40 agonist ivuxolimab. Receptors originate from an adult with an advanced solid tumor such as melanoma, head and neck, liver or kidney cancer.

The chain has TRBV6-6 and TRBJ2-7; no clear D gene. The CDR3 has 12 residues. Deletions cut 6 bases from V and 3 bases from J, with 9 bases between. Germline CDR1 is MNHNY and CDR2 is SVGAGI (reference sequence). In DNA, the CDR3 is TGTGCCAGCAGCCTGACACACTACGAGCAGTACTTC. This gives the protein CASSLTHYEQYF.

This CDR3 is CASSPRWPSMAEAFF. In DNA, the CDR3 is TGCGCCAGCAGCCCCAGGTGGCCCAGTATGGCTGAAGCTTTCTTT. The rearrangement joins TRBV5-1 to TRBJ1-1; D not resolved. Trimming stripped 4 bases from V and 6 bases from J, with 19 bases between. Germline V CDR1 and CDR2: SGHRS, YFSETQ. The length of the CDR3 is 15 residues.

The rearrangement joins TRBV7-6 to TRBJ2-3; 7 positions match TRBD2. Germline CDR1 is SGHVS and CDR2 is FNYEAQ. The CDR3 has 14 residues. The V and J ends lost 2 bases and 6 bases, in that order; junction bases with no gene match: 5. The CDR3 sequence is CASSLQRGWDTQYF. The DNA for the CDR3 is TGTGCCAGCAGCTTACAGCGGGGATGGGATACGCAGTATTTT. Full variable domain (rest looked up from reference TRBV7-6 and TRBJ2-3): GAGVSQSPRYKVTKRGQDVALRCDPISGHVSLYWYRQALGQGPEFLTYFNYEAQQDKSGLPNDRFSAERPEGSISTLTIQRTEQRDSAMYRCASSLQRGWDTQYFGPGTRLTVL.

The CDR3 DNA reads TGCGCCAGCAGCCAAGGTACAGGGGAAACTGAAGCTTTCTTT. This encodes CASSQGTGETEAFF. The chain has TRBV4-3 and TRBJ1-1, with 7 positions matching TRBD1. V was clipped by 1 base and J by 5 bases; unmatched bases: 4. There are 14 residues in the CDR3. Germline values: CDR1 LGHNA, CDR2 YSLEER.

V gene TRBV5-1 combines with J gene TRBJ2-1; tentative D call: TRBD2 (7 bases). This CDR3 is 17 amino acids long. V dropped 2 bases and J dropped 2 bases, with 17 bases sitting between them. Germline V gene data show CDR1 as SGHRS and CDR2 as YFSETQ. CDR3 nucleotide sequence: TGCGCCAGCAGCTTCGAGGGGGGGCAAGCCCCCTACAATGAGCAGTTCTTC. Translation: CASSFEGGQAPYNEQFF. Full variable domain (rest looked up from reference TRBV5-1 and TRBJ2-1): KAGVTQTPRYLIKTRGQQVTLSCSPISGHRSVSWYQQTPGQGLQFLFEYFSETQRNKGNFPGRFSGRQFSNSRSEMNVSTLELGDSALYLCASSFEGGQAPYNEQFFGPGTRLTVL.

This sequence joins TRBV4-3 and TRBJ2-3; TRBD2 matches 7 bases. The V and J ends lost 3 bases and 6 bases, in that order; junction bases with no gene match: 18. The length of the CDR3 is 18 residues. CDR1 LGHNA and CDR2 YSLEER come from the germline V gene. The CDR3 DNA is TGCGCCAGCAGCCAGGAGAGGAGCGGGGCCACCCACCGCGATACGCAGTATTTT. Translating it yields CASSQERSGATHRDTQYF.

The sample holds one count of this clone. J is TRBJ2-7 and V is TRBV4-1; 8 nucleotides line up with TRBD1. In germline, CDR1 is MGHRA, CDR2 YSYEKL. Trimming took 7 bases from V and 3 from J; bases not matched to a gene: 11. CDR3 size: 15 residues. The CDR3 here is CASTQGATPFYEQYF. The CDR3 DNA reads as TGCGCCAGCACCCAGGGGGCAACCCCATTCTACGAGCAGTACTTC.

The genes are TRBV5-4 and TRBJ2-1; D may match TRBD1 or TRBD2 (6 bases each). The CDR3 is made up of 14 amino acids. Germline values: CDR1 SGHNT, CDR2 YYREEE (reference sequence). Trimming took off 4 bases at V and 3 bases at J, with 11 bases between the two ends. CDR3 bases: TGTGCCAGCAGCCCGGGGGCTAACTACAATGAGCAGTTCTTC. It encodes CASSPGANYNEQFF.

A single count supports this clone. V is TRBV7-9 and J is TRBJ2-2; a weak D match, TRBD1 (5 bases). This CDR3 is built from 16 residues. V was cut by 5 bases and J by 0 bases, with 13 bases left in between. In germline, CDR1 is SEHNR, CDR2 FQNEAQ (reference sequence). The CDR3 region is CASSPTGSSNTGELFF. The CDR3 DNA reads TGTGCCAGCAGCCCCACAGGTTCTTCGAACACCGGGGAGCTGTTTTTT. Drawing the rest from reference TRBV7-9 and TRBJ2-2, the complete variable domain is DTGVSQNPRHKITKRGQNVTFRCDPISEHNRLYWYRQTLGQGPEFLTYFQNEAQLEKSRLLSDRFSAERPKGSFSTLEIQRTEQGDSAMYLCASSPTGSSNTGELFFGEGSRLTVL.

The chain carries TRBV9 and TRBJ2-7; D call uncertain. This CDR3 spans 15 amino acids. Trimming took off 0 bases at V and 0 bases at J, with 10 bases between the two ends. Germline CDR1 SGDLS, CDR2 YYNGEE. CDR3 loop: CASSVGTPNSYEQYF. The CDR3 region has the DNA TGTGCCAGCAGCGTAGGCACCCCCAACTCCTACGAGCAGTACTTC.

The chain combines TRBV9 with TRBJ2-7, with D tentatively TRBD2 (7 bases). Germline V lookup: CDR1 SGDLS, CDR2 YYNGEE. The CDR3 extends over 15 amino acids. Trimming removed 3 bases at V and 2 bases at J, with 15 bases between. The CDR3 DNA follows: TGTGCCAGCAGCGCCGGGGGGCTATACGCCTACGAGCAGTACTTC. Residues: CASSAGGLYAYEQYF.

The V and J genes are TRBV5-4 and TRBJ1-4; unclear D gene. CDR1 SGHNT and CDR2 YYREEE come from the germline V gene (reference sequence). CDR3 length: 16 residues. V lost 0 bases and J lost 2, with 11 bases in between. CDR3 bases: TGTGCCAGCAGCTTGGGGGGTCTGATCACTAATGAAAAACTGTTTTTT. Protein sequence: CASSLGGLITNEKLFF.

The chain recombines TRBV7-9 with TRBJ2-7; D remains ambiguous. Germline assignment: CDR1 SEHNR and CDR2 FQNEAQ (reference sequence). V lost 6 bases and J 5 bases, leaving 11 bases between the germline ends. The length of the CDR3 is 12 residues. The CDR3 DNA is TGTGCCAGCAGACCCACAGACAACGAGCAGTACTTC. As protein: CASRPTDNEQYF.

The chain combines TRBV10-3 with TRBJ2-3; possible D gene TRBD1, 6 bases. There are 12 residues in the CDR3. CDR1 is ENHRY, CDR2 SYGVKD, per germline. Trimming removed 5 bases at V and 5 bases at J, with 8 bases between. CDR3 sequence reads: CAISSGVDTQYF. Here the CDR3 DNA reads TGTGCCATCAGTTCAGGGGTAGATACGCAGTATTTT.